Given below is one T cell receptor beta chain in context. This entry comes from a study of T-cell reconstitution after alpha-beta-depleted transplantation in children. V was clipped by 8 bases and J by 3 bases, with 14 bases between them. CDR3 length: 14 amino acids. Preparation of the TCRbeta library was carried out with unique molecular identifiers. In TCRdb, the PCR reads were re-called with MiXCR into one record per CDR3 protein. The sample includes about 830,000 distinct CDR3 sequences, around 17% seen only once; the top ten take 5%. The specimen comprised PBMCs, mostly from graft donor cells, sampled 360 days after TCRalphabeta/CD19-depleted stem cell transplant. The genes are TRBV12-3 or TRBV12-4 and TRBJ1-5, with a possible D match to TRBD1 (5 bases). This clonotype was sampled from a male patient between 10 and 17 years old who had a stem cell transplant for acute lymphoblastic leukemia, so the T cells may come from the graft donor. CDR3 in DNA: TGTGCCAGCCGGCCGGACATTTTCAATCAGCCCCAGCATTTT. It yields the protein CASRPDIFNQPQHF.